The 23 T cell receptor beta chains below were found in one sample sequenced in a study of cytomegalovirus exposure and HLA in healthy donors. Researchers ran the PCR with 60 Vbeta and 13 Jbeta primers. This table comes from immunoSEQ multiplex PCR, and its TCRdb copy is limited to in-frame clones, with some not included. This table holds about 140,000 clones, around 75% found once. The material sequenced was PBMCs. The source is a woman aged 25 to 39 in good health and CMV-seronegative.

V usage is TRBV18 and J usage is TRBJ1-1; no clear D gene. V was trimmed by 11 bases and J by 4 bases, leaving 11 bases between them. The CDR3 has 11 amino acids. The germline gives CDR1 KGHSH, CDR2 LQKENI. CDR3 DNA: TGTGCCCCCCCGGGGAGCACTGAAGCTTTCTTT. It codes for CAPPGSTEAFF. Using reference TRBV18 and TRBJ1-1 for the parts outside the CDR3, the full variable domain is NAGVMQNPRHLVRRRGQEARLRCSPMKGHSHVYWYRQLPEEGLKFMVYLQKENIIDESGMPKERFSAEFPKEGPSILRIQQVVRGDSAAYFCAPPGSTEAFFGQGTRLTVV.

This clone has just a few counts. The V call is TRBV19, the J call TRBJ2-7; 9 nucleotides line up with TRBD2. The J segment lost 2 bases and the V segment lost 4 bases, leaving 9 bases of the junction unmatched. Germline V gene data show CDR1 as LNHDA and CDR2 as SQIVND (reference sequence). The CDR3 has 16 residues. CDR3 region: CASSTVRTSVTYEQYF. CDR3 in DNA: TGTGCCAGTAGTACAGTCCGGACTAGCGTAACCTACGAGCAGTACTTC.

This chain connects TRBV7-3 to TRBJ2-2; the D gene is possibly TRBD2 (6 bases). Trimming took off 8 bases at V and 5 bases at J, with 15 bases between the two ends. The CDR3 has 14 residues. CDR1 and CDR2 from the germline V gene are SGHTA and FQGTGA. The DNA of the CDR3 is TGTGCCAGCGGTAATAGCGGATCGACCGGGGAGCTGTTTTTT. This translates into CASGNSGSTGELFF.

This clone has a handful of counts. The V gene is TRBV27, the J gene TRBJ2-7; 7 nucleotides agree with TRBD2. The junction had 4 bases not matched to a gene; V was cut back by 3 bases and J by 5 bases. The CDR3 totals 13 residues. Looked up from germline, CDR1 is MNHEY and CDR2 is SMNVEV (reference sequence). The chain's CDR3 is CASSFSGNDEQYF. For the CDR3, the DNA is TGTGCCAGCAGTTTCAGCGGGAACGACGAGCAGTACTTC.

This clone has only a few counts. This chain connects TRBV7-8 to TRBJ2-7, with 10 bases identical to TRBD2. The germline V gene has CDR1 SGHVS and CDR2 FQNEAQ. There are 14 residues in the CDR3. V was pared by 8 bases and J by 7 bases, with 11 bases of the junction left unmatched. The CDR3 reads CASSGLAGAGEQYF. The CDR3 DNA reads as TGTGCCAGCTCCGGGCTAGCGGGAGCGGGAGAGCAGTACTTC.

The genes are TRBV30 and TRBJ2-3; no firm D call. Germline V gene data show CDR1 as GTSNPN and CDR2 as SVGIG (reference sequence). CDR3 length equals 13 residues. V was trimmed by 4 bases and J by 4 bases, leaving 12 bases between them. This CDR3 reads CAWTFQDADTQYF. The CDR3 DNA follows: TGTGCCTGGACTTTCCAGGATGCAGATACGCAGTATTTT.

The chain joins TRBV7-2 to TRBJ2-1; 11 nucleotides agree with TRBD2. The germline gives CDR1 SGHTA, CDR2 FQGNSA. The CDR3 contains 18 residues. With 2 bases clipped from V and 5 bases from J, the junction kept 11 bases outside the gene matches. The CDR3 DNA follows: TGTGCCAGCAGCTTATGGTTTATACAGACTAGCGGGGACAATGAGCAGTTCTTC. Translating it yields CASSLWFIQTSGDNEQFF.

The chain carries TRBV7-9 and TRBJ2-1; possible D gene TRBD2, 6 bases. The CDR3 runs to 15 residues. Germline V gene sequence: CDR1 SEHNR, CDR2 FQNEAQ (reference sequence). The V end lost 2 bases, the J end lost 7 bases, and 15 bases lay between the germline ends. For the CDR3, the DNA is TGTGCCAGCAGCTTACTAGGAGGAGGGTATAATGAGCAGTTCTTC. As protein: CASSLLGGGYNEQFF.

The chain carries TRBV2 and TRBJ2-1; 9 nucleotides align to TRBD2. J gave up 0 bases and V 7 bases, and 4 bases lay outside the gene matches. The CDR3 is made up of 15 amino acids. The V gene's germline CDR1 is SNHLY and CDR2 FYNNEI. CDR3 sequence: CASTSGLASYNEQFF. The CDR3 nucleotides are TGTGCCAGCACTTCGGGACTAGCCTCCTACAATGAGCAGTTCTTC.

The chain joins TRBV6-5 to TRBJ2-5, with 8 bases lining up with TRBD2. Germline CDR1 MNHEY, CDR2 SVGAGI. The CDR3 length is 12 residues. Unmatched junction bases numbered 2, after V lost 2 bases and J lost 9 bases. The CDR3: CASSYTGGAQYF. The CDR3 bases are TGTGCCAGCAGTTACACGGGGGGGGCCCAGTACTTC.

This sequence joins TRBV9 and TRBJ2-1; 7 bases are a match to TRBD2. The V and J ends lost 2 bases and 2 bases, in that order; junction bases with no gene match: 7. Germline V gene data show CDR1 as SGDLS and CDR2 as YYNGEE. The CDR3 loop spans 16 amino acids. The DNA for the CDR3 is TGTGCCAGCAGCGTTGTGCGGGAGTCCACCTACAATGAGCAGTTCTTC. Translated, it gives CASSVVRESTYNEQFF.

The chain joins TRBV4-1 to TRBJ2-7, with TRBD1 as a possible D gene (6 bases). V dropped 1 base and J dropped 2 bases, with 12 bases sitting between them. This CDR3 is built from 15 residues. Germline CDR1 reads MGHRA; CDR2 reads YSYEKL. In DNA, the CDR3 is TGCGCCAGCAGCCAAGTCCCTGGACAGACCTACGAGCAGTACTTC. The encoded protein is CASSQVPGQTYEQYF.

This chain uses TRBV9 with TRBJ2-7; TRBD2 agrees at 10 bases. The CDR3 has 18 residues. CDR1 is SGDLS and CDR2 is YYNGEE in the germline V gene. With V trimmed by 0 bases and J by 0 bases, 9 bases remained unmatched. The CDR3 sequence is CASSVGVAGGGSSYEQYF. DNA for the CDR3: TGTGCCAGCAGCGTAGGGGTAGCGGGAGGCGGAAGCTCCTACGAGCAGTACTTC.

This clone was seen only a few times. Here the CDR3 DNA reads TGTGCCAGTAGTCCCCGACGGGCAAGGTGGAGAGGAGGATTCCTAGCCAAAAACATTCAGTACTTC. It is translated as CASSPRRARWRGGFLAKNIQYF. The V and J genes are TRBV19 and TRBJ2-4; possibly TRBD2 for D (5 bases). Germline V lookup: CDR1 LNHDA, CDR2 SQIVND (reference sequence). Trimming stripped 5 bases from V and 0 bases from J, with 32 bases between. This CDR3 has 22 amino acids.

The J gene is TRBJ2-5, the V gene TRBV28; D perhaps matches TRBD1 (6 bases). Between the trimmed V and J ends, which lost 5 bases and 1 base, there was a span of 11 bases. This CDR3 has 14 amino acids. Germline V gene data show CDR1 as MDHEN and CDR2 as SYDVKM. The chain's CDR3 is CASSLGGFQETQYF. CDR3 coding DNA: TGTGCCAGCAGTCTAGGGGGTTTCCAAGAGACCCAGTACTTC.

This clone came up once. The J gene is TRBJ2-5, the V gene TRBV6-1; 7 bases are shared with TRBD1. CDR3 size: 12 residues. V lost 8 bases to trimming and J lost 5 bases; unmatched junction nucleotides: 5. Germline V gives CDR1 MNHNS, CDR2 SASEGT. This CDR3 is CASGTVGETQYF. DNA of the CDR3: TGTGCCAGCGGGACAGTCGGGGAGACCCAGTACTTC.

The V call is TRBV10-3, the J call TRBJ2-2; 7 positions match TRBD1. Germline V gene data show CDR1 as ENHRY and CDR2 as SYGVKD. The CDR3 contains 16 residues. The ends lost 6 bases at V and 5 bases at J; junction bases unmatched: 12. CDR3 protein: CAISHALTGPTGELFF. The CDR3 DNA reads as TGTGCCATCAGCCACGCCCTGACAGGGCCTACCGGGGAGCTGTTTTTT.

This chain connects TRBV2 to TRBJ1-5; D unclear. Deletions cut 2 bases from V and 6 bases from J, with 5 bases between. The CDR3 runs to 12 residues. Germline V gene sequence: CDR1 SNHLY, CDR2 FYNNEI. The CDR3 nucleotides are TGTGCCAGCAGTGAAAGCGGTCAGCCCCAGCATTTT. The encoded protein is CASSESGQPQHF.

V is TRBV7-8 and J is TRBJ2-7; TRBD2 aligns across 8 bases. The CDR3 is made up of 13 amino acids. V trimming: 5 bases; J trimming: 7 bases; junction bases outside the gene matches: 7. The germline gives CDR1 SGHVS, CDR2 FQNEAQ. CDR3: CASSPERESEQYF. The CDR3 nucleotides are TGTGCCAGCAGCCCCGAGCGGGAGTCGGAGCAGTACTTC.

The chain uses TRBV28 and TRBJ2-7, with 11 positions matching TRBD1. The germline V gene encodes CDR1 MDHEN and CDR2 SYDVKM. V trimming: 3 bases; J trimming: 7 bases; junction bases outside the gene matches: 8. This CDR3 comprises 15 residues. The CDR3: CASSFSGQGAGEQYF. CDR3 sequence (DNA): TGTGCCAGCAGTTTTTCAGGACAGGGGGCGGGTGAGCAGTACTTC.

This clone was detected a few times. The chain carries TRBV27 and TRBJ1-1; no clear D gene. V was trimmed by 6 bases and J by 5 bases, leaving 16 bases between them. The CDR3 contains 14 residues. The germline gives CDR1 MNHEY, CDR2 SMNVEV (reference sequence). The CDR3 is CASRAVGPGTEAFF. CDR3 sequence (DNA): TGTGCCAGCAGGGCCGTCGGCCCCGGGACTGAAGCTTTCTTT.

This chain links TRBV27 with TRBJ2-5, with D possibly TRBD2 on 5 matching bases. The DNA end is more similar to TRBJ2-7, so the J call may be wrong. Germline V gene data show CDR1 as MNHEY and CDR2 as SMNVEV (reference sequence). The CDR3 has 13 residues. The DNA for the CDR3 is TGTGCCAGCAGTTTCGGGGTTAACTACGAGCAGTACTTC. Amino acid sequence: CASSFGVNYEQYF.

The chain recombines TRBV18 with TRBJ2-5; TRBD1 aligns across 10 bases. The CDR3 has 15 amino acids. Trimming took 6 bases from V and 0 from J; bases not matched to a gene: 4. CDR1 KGHSH and CDR2 LQKENI come from the germline V gene. The CDR3, as DNA: TGTGCCAGCTCGGCGGGACAGGGGCACCAAGAGACCCAGTACTTC. It yields the protein CASSAGQGHQETQYF.